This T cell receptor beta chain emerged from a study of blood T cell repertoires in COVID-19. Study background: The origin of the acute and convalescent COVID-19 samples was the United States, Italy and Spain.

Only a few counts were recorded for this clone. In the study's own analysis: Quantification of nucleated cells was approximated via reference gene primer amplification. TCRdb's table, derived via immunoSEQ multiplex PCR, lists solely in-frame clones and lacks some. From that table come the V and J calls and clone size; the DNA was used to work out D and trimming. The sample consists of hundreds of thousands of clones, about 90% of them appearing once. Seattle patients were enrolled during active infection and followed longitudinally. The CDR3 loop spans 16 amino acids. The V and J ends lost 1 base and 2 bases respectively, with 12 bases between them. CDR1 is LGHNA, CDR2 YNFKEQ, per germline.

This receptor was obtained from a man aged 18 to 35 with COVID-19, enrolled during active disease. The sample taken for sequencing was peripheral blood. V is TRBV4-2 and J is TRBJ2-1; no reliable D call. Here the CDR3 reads CASSQAISAPYNEQFF. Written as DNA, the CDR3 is TGTGCCAGCAGCCAAGCGATAAGCGCCCCCTACAATGAGCAGTTCTTC.